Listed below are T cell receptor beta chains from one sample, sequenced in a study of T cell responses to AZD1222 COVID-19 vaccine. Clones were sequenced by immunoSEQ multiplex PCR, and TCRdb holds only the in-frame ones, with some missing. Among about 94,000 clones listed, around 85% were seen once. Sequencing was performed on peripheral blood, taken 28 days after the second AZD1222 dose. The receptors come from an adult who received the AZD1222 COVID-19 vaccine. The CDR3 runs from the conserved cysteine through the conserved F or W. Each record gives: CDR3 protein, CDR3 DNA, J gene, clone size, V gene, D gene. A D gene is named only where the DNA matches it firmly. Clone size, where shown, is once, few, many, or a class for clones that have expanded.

CASSSPGEGANVLTF,TGTGCCAGCAGCTCTCCGGGGGAGGGGGCCAACGTCCTGACTTTC,TRBJ2-6,once,TRBV7-3,-
CASSPRSGSPYEQYF,TGTGCCAGCTCACCACGGTCAGGCAGCCCCTACGAGCAGTACTTC,TRBJ2-7,-,TRBV18,-
CASSLQGGNSPLHF,TGTGCCAGCAGCTTACAAGGGGGGAATTCACCCCTCCACTTT,TRBJ1-6,-,TRBV11-2,-
CASSQAGGLAGFGGELFF,TGTGCCAGCAGCCAGGCCGGGGGACTAGCGGGGTTCGGCGGGGAGCTGTTTTTT,TRBJ2-2,few,TRBV4-2,TRBD2
CASSLRGGAGEAFF,TGTGCCAGCAGTCTGCGGGGGGGGGCGGGTGAAGCTTTCTTT,TRBJ1-1,-,TRBV27,-
CASSSGMVANVLTF,TGTGCCAGCAGCAGCGGGATGGTGGCCAACGTCCTGACTTTC,TRBJ2-6,-,TRBV27,TRBD2
CSVTGERVTGELFF,TGCAGCGTGACGGGGGAAAGGGTCACCGGGGAGCTGTTTTTT,TRBJ2-2,-,TRBV29-1,-
CASSSVDRSYTGELFF,TGTGCCAGCAGCTCCGTGGACAGGTCGTACACCGGGGAGCTGTTTTTT,TRBJ2-2,-,TRBV5-6,TRBD1
CASSLSWATEAFF,TGTGCCAGTAGTTTGTCGTGGGCCACTGAAGCTTTCTTT,TRBJ1-1,-,TRBV19,-
CAWSAGLAGGPRTDTQYF,TGTGCCTGGAGTGCGGGACTAGCGGGGGGGCCCCGGACAGATACGCAGTATTTT,TRBJ2-3,-,TRBV30,TRBD2
CAISEPRNEKLFF,TGTGCCATCAGTGAGCCCAGAAATGAAAAACTGTTTTTT,TRBJ1-4,-,TRBV10-3,-
CASSLRVVGTQYF,TGTGCCAGCAGCCTCCGAGTGGTCGGGACCCAGTACTTC,TRBJ2-5,-,TRBV11-1,-
CASSGTVFGYTF,TGTGCCAGTAGCGGGACAGTGTTCGGCTACACCTTC,TRBJ1-2,-,TRBV19,TRBD1
CATSSRDRGRGRSPLHF,TGTGCCACCAGCAGCCGGGACAGGGGGCGAGGACGATCACCCCTCCACTTT,TRBJ1-6,-,TRBV15,TRBD1
CSADHNTEAFF,TGCAGTGCCGATCATAACACTGAAGCTTTCTTT,TRBJ1-1,-,TRBV20-1,-
CASSLDGGRGEAFF,TGTGCCAGCAGCCTGGACGGGGGACGGGGTGAAGCTTTCTTT,TRBJ1-1,-,TRBV11-3,-
CAIAGGTYGYTF,TGTGCCATCGCAGGGGGTACCTATGGCTACACCTTC,TRBJ1-2,-,TRBV10-3,TRBD1
CASSKVGGQGKVRTGELFF,TGTGCCAGCAGCAAAGTTGGTGGACAGGGGAAAGTTCGCACCGGGGAGCTGTTTTTT,TRBJ2-2,once,TRBV21-1,-
CASRGDGTRETQYF,TGCGCCAGCAGGGGGGACGGGACACGAGAGACCCAGTACTTC,TRBJ2-5,once,TRBV5-1,-
CASSPPDTSYNSPLHF,TGCGCCAGCAGCCCTCCGGATACATCCTATAATTCACCCCTCCACTTT,TRBJ1-6,once,TRBV4-1,-
CASSLQGQNYEQYF,TGCGCCAGCAGCCTCCAGGGACAGAACTACGAGCAGTACTTC,TRBJ2-7,-,TRBV4-1,TRBD1
CASSRRTSVSYEQYF,TGTGCCAGCAGCCGGAGGACTAGCGTCTCCTACGAGCAGTACTTC,TRBJ2-7,-,TRBV7-2,TRBD2
CASSFPREGQPQHF,TGTGCCAGCAGTTTCCCCAGGGAAGGACAGCCCCAGCATTTT,TRBJ1-5,-,TRBV28,-
CASSYTGKSGGGAFF,TGCGCCAGCAGCTATACAGGGAAGAGTGGTGGTGGAGCTTTCTTT,TRBJ1-1,-,TRBV5-1,-
CASSLRPNEQFF,TGTGCCAGCAGTTTAAGGCCCAATGAGCAGTTCTTC,TRBJ2-1,-,TRBV27,-
CASSLWGGSNQPQHF,TGTGCCAGCAGCTTGTGGGGGGGGAGCAATCAGCCCCAGCATTTT,TRBJ1-5,-,TRBV5-4,-
CASSLYRQTLNTEAFF,TGTGCCAGCAGCTTATACCGGCAGACATTGAACACTGAAGCTTTCTTT,TRBJ1-1,-,TRBV7-9,-
CASSLIEEEETQYF,TGTGCTAGCAGCTTAATAGAGGAGGAAGAGACCCAGTACTTC,TRBJ2-5,-,TRBV7-7,-
CASSLAGGANYGYTF,TGTGCCAGCAGCCTAGCGGGTGGGGCTAACTATGGCTACACCTTC,TRBJ1-2,-,TRBV11-2,-
CSVAWNSYEQYF,TGCAGCGTTGCATGGAACTCCTACGAGCAGTACTTC,TRBJ2-7,-,TRBV29-1,-
CASNSAFGYTF,TGTGCCAGTAACTCCGCGTTTGGCTACACCTTC,TRBJ1-2,-,TRBV19,-
CASVLAGGADTQYF,TGTGCTAGTGTTCTAGCGGGGGGGGCAGATACGCAGTATTTT,TRBJ2-3,-,TRBV12-5,TRBD2
CASSPVNYGYTF,TGTGCCAGCTCACCTGTGAACTATGGCTACACCTTC,TRBJ1-2,-,TRBV18,-
CASSPRDFTDTQYF,TGTGCCAGCTCACCACGGGACTTCACAGATACGCAGTATTTT,TRBJ2-3,-,TRBV18,-
CAWGQGAEKLFF,TGTGCCTGGGGACAGGGGGCAGAAAAACTGTTTTTT,TRBJ1-4,-,TRBV30,TRBD1
CASSQGRSGNQPQHF,TGTGCCAGCAGCCAGGGACGTTCTGGAAATCAGCCCCAGCATTTT,TRBJ1-5,-,TRBV3-1/TRBV3-2,-
CASSFREGRLGTDTQYF,TGTGCCAGCAGCTTTCGGGAAGGGAGATTGGGCACAGATACGCAGTATTTT,TRBJ2-3,-,TRBV7-2,-
CASRRGGNQPQHF,TGTGCCAGTCGCAGGGGGGGCAATCAGCCCCAGCATTTT,TRBJ1-5,-,TRBV6-5,TRBD1
CASRSDGATNEKLFF,TGTGCCAGCAGATCCGACGGAGCAACTAATGAAAAACTGTTTTTT,TRBJ1-4,-,TRBV6-5,-
CASSPSGEQYF,TGTGCCAGCAGCCCGTCCGGGGAGCAGTACTTC,TRBJ2-7,-,TRBV6-5,-
CASSLFQGYEQYF,TGTGCCAGCAGTTTATTTCAGGGGTACGAGCAGTACTTC,TRBJ2-7,-,TRBV27,-
CAWSEGKHYNQPQHF,TGTGCCTGGAGTGAGGGGAAACACTACAATCAGCCCCAGCATTTT,TRBJ1-5,-,TRBV30,-
CASSPETVRPEQFF,TGTGCCAGCAGCCCGGAGACGGTAAGACCTGAGCAGTTCTTC,TRBJ2-1,-,TRBV7-2,-
CASSPGLYGDEQFF,TGTGCCAGCAGTCCGGGACTCTATGGCGATGAGCAGTTCTTC,TRBJ2-1,-,TRBV27,-
CATSIGTGVHEQFF,TGTGCCACCAGTATAGGGACAGGGGTCCATGAGCAGTTCTTC,TRBJ2-1,-,TRBV24-1,TRBD1